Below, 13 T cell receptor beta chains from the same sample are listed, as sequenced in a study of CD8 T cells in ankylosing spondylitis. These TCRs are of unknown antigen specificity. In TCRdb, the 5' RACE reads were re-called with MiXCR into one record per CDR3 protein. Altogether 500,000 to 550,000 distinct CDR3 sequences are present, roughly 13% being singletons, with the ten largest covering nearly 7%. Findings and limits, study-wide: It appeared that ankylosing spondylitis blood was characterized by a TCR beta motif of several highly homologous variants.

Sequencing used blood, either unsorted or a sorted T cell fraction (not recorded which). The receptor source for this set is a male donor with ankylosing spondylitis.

The CDR3 loop is CAAKREGHETQYF. CDR3 sequence (DNA): TGTGCCGCTAAGCGGGAGGGCCACGAGACCCAGTACTTC. The chain combines TRBV10-3 with TRBJ2-5; 10 bases align to TRBD2. V lost 11 bases and J lost 5; bases outside the gene matches: 8. Germline CDR1 ENHRY, CDR2 SYGVKD. There are 13 residues in the CDR3.

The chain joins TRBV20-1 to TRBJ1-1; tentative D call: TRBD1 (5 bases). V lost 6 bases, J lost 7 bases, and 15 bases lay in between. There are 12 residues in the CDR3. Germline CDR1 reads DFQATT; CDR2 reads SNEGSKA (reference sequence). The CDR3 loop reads CSATPAQGEAFF. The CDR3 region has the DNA TGCAGTGCCACCCCCGCCCAGGGTGAAGCTTTCTTT.

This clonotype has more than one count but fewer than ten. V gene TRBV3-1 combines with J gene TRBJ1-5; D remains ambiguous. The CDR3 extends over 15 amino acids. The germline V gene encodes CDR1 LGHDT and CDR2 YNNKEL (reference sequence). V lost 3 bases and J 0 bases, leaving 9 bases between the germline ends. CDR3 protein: CASSQRGISNQPQHF. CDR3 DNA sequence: TGTGCCAGCAGCCAGCGGGGAATTAGCAATCAGCCCCAGCATTTT.

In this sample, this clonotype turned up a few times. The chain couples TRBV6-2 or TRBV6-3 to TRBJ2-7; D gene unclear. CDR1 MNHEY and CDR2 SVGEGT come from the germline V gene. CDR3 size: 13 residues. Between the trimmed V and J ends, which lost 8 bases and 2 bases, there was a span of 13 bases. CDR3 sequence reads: CASGQLSPYEQYV. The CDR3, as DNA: TGTGCCAGCGGGCAACTAAGCCCCTACGAGCAGTACGTC.

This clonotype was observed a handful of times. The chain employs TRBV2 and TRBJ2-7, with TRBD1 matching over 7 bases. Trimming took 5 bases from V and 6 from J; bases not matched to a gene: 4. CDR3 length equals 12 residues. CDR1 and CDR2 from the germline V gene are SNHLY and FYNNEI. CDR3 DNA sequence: TGTGCCAGCAGTAGGGACAGAGGCGAGCAGTACGTC. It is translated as CASSRDRGEQYV.

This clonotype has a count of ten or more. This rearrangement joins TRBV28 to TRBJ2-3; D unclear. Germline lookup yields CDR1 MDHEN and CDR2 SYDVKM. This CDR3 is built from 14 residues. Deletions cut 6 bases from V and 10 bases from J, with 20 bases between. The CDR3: CASRGSFHRVAQYF. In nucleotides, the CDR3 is TGTGCCAGCAGAGGGTCATTCCATCGTGTTGCGCAGTATTTT. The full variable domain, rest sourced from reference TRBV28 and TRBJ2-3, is DVKVTQSSRYLVKRTGEKVFLECVQDMDHENMFWYRQDPGLGLRLIYFSYDVKMKEKGDIPEGYSVSREKKERFSLILESASTNQTSMYLCASRGSFHRVAQYFGPGTRLTVL.

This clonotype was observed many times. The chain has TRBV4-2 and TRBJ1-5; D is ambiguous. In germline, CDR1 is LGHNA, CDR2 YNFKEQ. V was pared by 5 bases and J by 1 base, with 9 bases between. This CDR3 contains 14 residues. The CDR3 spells CASSGLVSNQPQHF. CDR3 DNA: TGTGCCAGCAGCGGGCTTGTCAGCAATCAGCCCCAGCATTTT.

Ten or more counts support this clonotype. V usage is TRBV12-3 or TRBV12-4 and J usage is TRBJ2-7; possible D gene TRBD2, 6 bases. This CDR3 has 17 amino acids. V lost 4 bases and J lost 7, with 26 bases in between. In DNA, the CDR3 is TGTGCCAGCAGTTACCGGCGGAACCGGGAGTACCCTCGGGAGCAGTACTTC. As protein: CASSYRRNREYPREQYF.

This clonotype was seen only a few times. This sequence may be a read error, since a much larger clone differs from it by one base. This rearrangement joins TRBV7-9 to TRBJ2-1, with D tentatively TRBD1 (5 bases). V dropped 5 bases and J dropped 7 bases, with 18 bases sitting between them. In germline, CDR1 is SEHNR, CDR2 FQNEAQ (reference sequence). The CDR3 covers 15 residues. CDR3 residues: CASSLGVSTRNEQFF. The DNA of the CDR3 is TGTGCCAGCAGCCTAGGGGTCTCAACGAGGAATGAGCAGTTCTTC.

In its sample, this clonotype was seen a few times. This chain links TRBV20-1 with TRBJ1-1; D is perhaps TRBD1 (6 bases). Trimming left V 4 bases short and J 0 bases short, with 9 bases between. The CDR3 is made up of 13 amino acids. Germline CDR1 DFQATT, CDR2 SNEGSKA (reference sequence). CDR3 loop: CSAKGGMNTEAFF. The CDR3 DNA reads TGCAGTGCTAAGGGGGGGATGAACACTGAAGCTTTCTTT.

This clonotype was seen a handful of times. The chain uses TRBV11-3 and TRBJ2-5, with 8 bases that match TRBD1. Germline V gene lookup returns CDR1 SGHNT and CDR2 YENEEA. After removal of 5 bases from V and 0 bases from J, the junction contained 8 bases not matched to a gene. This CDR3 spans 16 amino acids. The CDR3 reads CASSPRQGLHQETQYF. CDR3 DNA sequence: TGTGCCAGCAGCCCCCGACAGGGGTTACACCAAGAGACCCAGTACTTC.

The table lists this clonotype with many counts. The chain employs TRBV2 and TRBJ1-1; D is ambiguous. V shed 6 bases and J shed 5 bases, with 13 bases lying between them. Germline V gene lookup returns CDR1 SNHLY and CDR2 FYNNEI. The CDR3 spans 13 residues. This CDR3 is CASRVQTGTEAFF. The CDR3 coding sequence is TGTGCCAGCAGGGTGCAGACGGGGACTGAAGCTTTCTTT.

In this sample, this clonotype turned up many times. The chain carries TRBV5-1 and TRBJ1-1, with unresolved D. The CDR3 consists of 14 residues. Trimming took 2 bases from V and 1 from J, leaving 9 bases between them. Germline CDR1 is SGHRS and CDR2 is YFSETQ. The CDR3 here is CASSFMSGNTEAFF. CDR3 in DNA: TGCGCCAGCAGCTTTATGTCAGGGAACACTGAAGCTTTCTTT.